This T cell receptor (beta chain) stems from a study of identical twins. From germline, CDR1 is SGDLS and CDR2 YYNGEE. The CDR3 length is 13 residues. With 1 base removed from V and 2 bases from J, the gap between germline ends came to 6 bases. TCRdb analysed the 5' RACE reads with MiXCR anew, one entry per CDR3 protein. The table includes about 790,000 distinct CDR3 sequences, over 15% detected once. These data were likewise used in another study, on T cells expressing NK-cell markers. From that report: Sorted CD3+CD56+NKG2C+, CD3+CD56+NKG2C- and CD3+CD56-NKG2C+ T-cell subsets were beta-chain profiled.

The TCR originated in a woman aged 18-30 years in good health. The material sequenced was PBMCs. J is TRBJ1-2 and V is TRBV9; D unresolved. CDR3 loop: CASSVSANYGYTF. The CDR3 DNA reads as TGTGCCAGCAGCGTAAGTGCAAACTATGGCTACACCTTC.